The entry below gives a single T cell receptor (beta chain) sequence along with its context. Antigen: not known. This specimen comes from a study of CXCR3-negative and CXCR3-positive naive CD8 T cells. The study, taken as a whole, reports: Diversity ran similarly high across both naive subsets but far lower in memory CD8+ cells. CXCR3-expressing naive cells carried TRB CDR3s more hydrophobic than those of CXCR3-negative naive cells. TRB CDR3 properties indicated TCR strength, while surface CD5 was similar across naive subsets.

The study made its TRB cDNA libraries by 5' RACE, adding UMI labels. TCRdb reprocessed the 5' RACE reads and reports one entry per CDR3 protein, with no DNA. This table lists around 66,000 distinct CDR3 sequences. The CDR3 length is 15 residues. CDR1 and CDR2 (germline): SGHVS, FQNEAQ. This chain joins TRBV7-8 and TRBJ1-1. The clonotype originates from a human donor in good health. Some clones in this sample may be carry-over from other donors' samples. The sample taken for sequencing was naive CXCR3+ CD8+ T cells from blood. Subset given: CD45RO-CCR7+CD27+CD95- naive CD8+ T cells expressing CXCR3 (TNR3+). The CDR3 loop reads CASSSGFGANTEAFF.